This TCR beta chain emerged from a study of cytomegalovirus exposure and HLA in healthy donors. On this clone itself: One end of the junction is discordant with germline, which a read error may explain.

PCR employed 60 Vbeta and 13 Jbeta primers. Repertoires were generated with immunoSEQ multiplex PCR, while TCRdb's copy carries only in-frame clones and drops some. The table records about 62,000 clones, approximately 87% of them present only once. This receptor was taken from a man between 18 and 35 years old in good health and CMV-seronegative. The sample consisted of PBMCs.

Written as DNA, the CDR3 is TGTGCCAGCAGTCAAGCTAGCGGGTTCAACTTTCAAGAGACCCAGTACTTC. This encodes CASSQASGFNFQETQYF. The chain employs TRBV2 and TRBJ2-5; TRBD2 matches at 8 bases. This CDR3 comprises 17 residues. Germline V gene sequence: CDR1 SNHLY, CDR2 FYNNEI.